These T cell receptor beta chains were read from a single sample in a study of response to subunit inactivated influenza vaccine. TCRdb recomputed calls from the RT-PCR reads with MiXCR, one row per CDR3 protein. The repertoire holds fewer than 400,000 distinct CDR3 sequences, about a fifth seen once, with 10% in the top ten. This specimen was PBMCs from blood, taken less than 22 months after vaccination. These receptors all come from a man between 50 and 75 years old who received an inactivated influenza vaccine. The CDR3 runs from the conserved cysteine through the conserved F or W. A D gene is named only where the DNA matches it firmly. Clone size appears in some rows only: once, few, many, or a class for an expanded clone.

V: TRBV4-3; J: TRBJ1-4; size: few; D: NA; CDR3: CASSQGRREKLFF; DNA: TGCGCCAGCAGCCAGGGGAGGAGAGAAAAACTGTTTTTT
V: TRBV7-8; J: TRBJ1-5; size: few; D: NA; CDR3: CASSLEGPGQHNQPQHF; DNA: TGTGCCAGCAGCTTAGAGGGTCCAGGACAGCATAATCAGCCCCAGCATTTT
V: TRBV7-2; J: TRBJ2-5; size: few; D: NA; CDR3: CASSQLLRGTQYF; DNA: TGTGCCAGCAGCCAGCTTCTTAGGGGGACCCAGTACTTC
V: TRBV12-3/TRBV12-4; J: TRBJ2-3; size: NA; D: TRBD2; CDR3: CASSAGLAGPDTQYF; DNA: TGTGCCAGCAGTGCTGGACTAGCGGGACCAGATACGCAGTATTTT
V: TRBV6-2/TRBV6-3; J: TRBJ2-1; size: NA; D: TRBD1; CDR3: CASRRTGQEQFF; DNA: TGTGCCAGCAGGCGAACGGGACAGGAGCAGTTCTTC
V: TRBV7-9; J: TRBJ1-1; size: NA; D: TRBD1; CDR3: CASSLAMGQPGGTEAFF; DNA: TGTGCCAGCAGCTTAGCGATGGGACAGCCCGGGGGCACTGAAGCTTTCTTT
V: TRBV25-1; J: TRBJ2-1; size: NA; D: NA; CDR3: CASASTRGTYFNEQFF; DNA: TGTGCCAGCGCTTCGACTAGGGGAACGTATTTCAATGAGCAGTTCTTC
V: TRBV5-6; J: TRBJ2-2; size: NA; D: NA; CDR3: CASSLAFRPWGNTGELFF; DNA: TGTGCCAGCAGCTTGGCGTTTCGCCCCTGGGGGAACACCGGGGAGCTGTTTTTT
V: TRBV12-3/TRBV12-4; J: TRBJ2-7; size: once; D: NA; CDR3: CASSSGVIREQYF; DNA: TGTGCCAGCAGCTCCGGGGTAATACGCGAGCAGTACTTC
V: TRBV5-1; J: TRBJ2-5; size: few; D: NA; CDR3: CASSLDRAGQETQYF; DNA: TGCGCCAGCAGCTTGGACAGGGCCGGACAAGAGACCCAGTACTTC
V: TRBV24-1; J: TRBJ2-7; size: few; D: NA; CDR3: CATSDLKDRTYEQYF; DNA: TGTGCCACCAGTGATTTGAAGGACCGGACCTACGAGCAGTACTTC
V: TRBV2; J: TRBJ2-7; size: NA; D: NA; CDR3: CASSRGSTGEQYF; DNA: TGTGCCAGCAGTCGGGGAAGTACTGGCGAGCAGTACTTC
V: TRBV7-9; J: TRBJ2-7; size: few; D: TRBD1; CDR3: CASSLQSGTGMFEQYF; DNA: TGTGCCAGCAGCCTCCAGTCCGGGACAGGGATGTTCGAGCAGTACTTC
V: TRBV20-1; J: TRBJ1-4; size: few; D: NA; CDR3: CSARDYPRGEKLFF; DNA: TGCAGTGCTAGAGATTACCCGAGGGGTGAAAAACTGTTTTTT
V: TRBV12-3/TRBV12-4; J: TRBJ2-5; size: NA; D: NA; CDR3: CASTPTGGGETQYF; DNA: TGTGCCAGCACCCCAACCGGGGGTGGAGAGACCCAGTACTTC
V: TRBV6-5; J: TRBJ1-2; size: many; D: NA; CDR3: CASSYSMGAQNGYTF; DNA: TGTGCCAGCAGTTACTCGATGGGGGCGCAAAATGGCTACACCTTC
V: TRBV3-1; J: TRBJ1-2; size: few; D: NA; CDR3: CASSQDHFGGKGYGYTF; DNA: TGTGCCAGCAGCCAAGATCACTTCGGGGGGAAAGGTTATGGCTACACCTTC
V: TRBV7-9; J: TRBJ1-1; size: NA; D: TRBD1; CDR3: CASSLLGQGAGEAFF; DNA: TGTGCCAGCAGCTTATTGGGGCAGGGGGCAGGTGAAGCTTTCTTT
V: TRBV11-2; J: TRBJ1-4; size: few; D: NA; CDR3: CASSPGAIGEKLFF; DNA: TGTGCCAGCAGCCCAGGGGCAATAGGGGAAAAACTGTTTTTT
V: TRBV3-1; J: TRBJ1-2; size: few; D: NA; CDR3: CASSQPTGRSYTF; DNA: TGTGCCAGCAGCCAACCGACGGGACGGAGCTACACCTTC
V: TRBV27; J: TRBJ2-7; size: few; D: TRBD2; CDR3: CASSLSGRYDEQYF; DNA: TGTGCCAGCAGTTTGAGCGGGAGATACGACGAGCAGTACTTC
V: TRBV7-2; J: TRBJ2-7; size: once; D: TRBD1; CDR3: CASSLATGGRNEQYF; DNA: TGTGCCAGCAGCTTAGCTACAGGGGGCCGTAACGAGCAGTACTTC
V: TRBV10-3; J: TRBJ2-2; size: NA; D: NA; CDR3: CAIAEGSIRGGELFF; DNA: TGTGCCATCGCCGAAGGATCGATTCGGGGCGGGGAGCTGTTTTTT
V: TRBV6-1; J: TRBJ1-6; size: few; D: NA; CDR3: CASSHGQNNSPLHF; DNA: TGTGCCAGCAGTCATGGACAGAATAATTCACCCCTCCACTTT
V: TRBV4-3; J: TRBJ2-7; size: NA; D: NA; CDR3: CASSQAGGRAYEQYF; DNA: TGCGCCAGCAGCCAAGCAGGCGGCAGGGCCTACGAGCAGTACTTC
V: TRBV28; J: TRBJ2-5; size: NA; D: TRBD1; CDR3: CASSLGGQPLRETQYF; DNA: TGTGCCAGCAGTTTAGGGGGACAGCCCCTACGAGAGACCCAGTACTTC
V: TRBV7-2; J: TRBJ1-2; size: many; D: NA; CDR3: CASSSGTNYGYTF; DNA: TGTGCCAGCAGCTCGGGAACGAACTATGGCTACACCTTC
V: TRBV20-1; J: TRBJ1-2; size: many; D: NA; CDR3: CKTGGETNYGYTF; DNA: TGCAAGACAGGAGGGGAAACTAACTATGGCTACACCTTC
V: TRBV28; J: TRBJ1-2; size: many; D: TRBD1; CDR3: CASRDRGQVYGYTF; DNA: TGTGCCAGCCGGGACAGGGGGCAGGTCTATGGCTACACCTTC
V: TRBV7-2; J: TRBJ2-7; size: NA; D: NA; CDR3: CASSERSGEYEQYF; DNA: TGTGCCAGCAGCGAGCGGTCAGGGGAGTACGAGCAGTACTTC
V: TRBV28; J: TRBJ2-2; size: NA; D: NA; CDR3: CASSFWAGRTGELFF; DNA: TGTGCCAGCAGTTTTTGGGCCGGTCGCACCGGGGAGCTGTTTTTT
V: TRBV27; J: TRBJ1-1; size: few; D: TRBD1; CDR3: CASSTGATNTEAFF; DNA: TGTGCCAGCAGTACAGGGGCGACGAACACTGAAGCTTTCTTT
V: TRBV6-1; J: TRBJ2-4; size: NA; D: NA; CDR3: CASSGTPNGIQYF; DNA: TGTGCCAGCAGCGGGACCCCCAACGGCATTCAGTACTTC
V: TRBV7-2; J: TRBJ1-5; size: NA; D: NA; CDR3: CASSLGKGNQPQHF; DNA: TGTGCCAGCAGCTTGGGGAAGGGCAATCAGCCCCAGCATTTT
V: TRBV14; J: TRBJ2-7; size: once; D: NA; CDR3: CASSQYWGNSYEQYF; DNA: TGTGCCAGCAGCCAGTACTGGGGAAACAGCTACGAGCAGTACTTC
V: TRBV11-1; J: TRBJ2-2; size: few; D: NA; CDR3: CASSLVGGTPSANTGELFF; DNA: TGTGCCAGCAGCTTAGTTGGGGGGACCCCTTCAGCGAACACCGGGGAGCTGTTTTTT
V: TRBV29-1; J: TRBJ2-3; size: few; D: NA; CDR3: CSVDRGSDTQYF; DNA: TGCAGCGTCGACCGGGGGTCAGATACGCAGTATTTT
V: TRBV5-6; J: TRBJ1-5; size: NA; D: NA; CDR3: CASSLGRISNQPQHF; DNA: TGTGCCAGCAGCTTGGGGCGGATAAGCAATCAGCCCCAGCATTTT
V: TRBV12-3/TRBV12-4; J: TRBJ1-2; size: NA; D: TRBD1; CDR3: CASSYGQGESDGYTF; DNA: TGTGCCAGCAGTTATGGACAGGGAGAATCCGATGGCTACACCTTC
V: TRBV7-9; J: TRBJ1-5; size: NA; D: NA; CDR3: CASSPDSPGEPQHF; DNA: TGTGCCAGCAGCCCCGACAGCCCGGGTGAGCCCCAGCATTTT
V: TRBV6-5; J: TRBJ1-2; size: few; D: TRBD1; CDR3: CASSSRTGANDYGYTF; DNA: TGTGCCAGCAGTTCACGGACAGGGGCAAACGACTATGGCTACACCTTC
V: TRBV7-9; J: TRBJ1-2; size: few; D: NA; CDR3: CASSESGGIYTF; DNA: TGTGCCAGCAGTGAGTCCGGGGGGATCTACACCTTC
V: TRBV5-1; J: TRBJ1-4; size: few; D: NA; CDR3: CASSLASGGREKLFF; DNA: TGCGCCAGCAGCTTGGCCTCGGGGGGCCGCGAAAAACTGTTTTTT
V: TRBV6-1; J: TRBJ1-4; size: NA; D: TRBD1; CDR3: CASSPSLDRIEKLFF; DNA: TGTGCCAGCAGTCCGTCATTGGACAGGATTGAAAAACTGTTTTTT
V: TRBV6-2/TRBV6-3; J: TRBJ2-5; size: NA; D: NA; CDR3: CASSSPLEETQYF; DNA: TGTGCCAGCAGTTCCCCGCTAGAGGAGACCCAGTACTTC
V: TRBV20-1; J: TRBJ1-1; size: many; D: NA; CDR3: CSARGGRGETEAFF; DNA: TGCAGTGCTAGGGGAGGCCGCGGGGAGACTGAAGCTTTCTTT
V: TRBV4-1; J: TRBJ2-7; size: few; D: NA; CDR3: CASSQELGAYEQYF; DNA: TGCGCCAGCAGCCAAGAACTGGGGGCCTACGAGCAGTACTTC
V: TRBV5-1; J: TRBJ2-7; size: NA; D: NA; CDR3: CASSLATGSYEQYF; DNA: TGCGCCAGCAGCTTGGCCACTGGCTCCTACGAGCAGTACTTC
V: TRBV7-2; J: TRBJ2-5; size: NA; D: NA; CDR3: CASSLETLFRETQYF; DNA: TGTGCCAGCAGCTTAGAAACCCTATTCCGAGAGACCCAGTACTTC
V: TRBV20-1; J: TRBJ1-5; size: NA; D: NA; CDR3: CSASPSDSNQPQHF; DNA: TGCAGTGCTAGTCCCTCAGATAGCAATCAGCCCCAGCATTTT
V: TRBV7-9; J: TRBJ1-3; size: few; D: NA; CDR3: CASSLGFGDSGNTIYF; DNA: TGTGCCAGCAGCTTAGGCTTTGGAGACTCTGGAAACACCATATATTTT
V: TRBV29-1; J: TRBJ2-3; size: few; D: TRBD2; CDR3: CSVGGLARDTQYF; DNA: TGCAGCGTTGGAGGACTAGCTAGAGATACGCAGTATTTT
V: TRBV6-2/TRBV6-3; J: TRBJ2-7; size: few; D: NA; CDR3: CASRPTGFRYEQYF; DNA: TGTGCCAGCAGACCCACAGGGTTCAGGTACGAGCAGTACTTC
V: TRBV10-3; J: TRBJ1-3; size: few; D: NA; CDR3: CAIKEQGKRGGNTIYF; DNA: TGTGCCATCAAGGAACAGGGAAAAAGGGGTGGAAACACCATATATTTT